The present entry profiles one T cell receptor (beta chain) with its context. Authors' processing steps: Amplification from reference gene primers served as the basis for estimated nucleated cell counts. Assay used: immunoSEQ multiplex PCR; TCRdb lists only in-frame clones, some missing. V and J calls and clone size come straight from that table; D and trimming were deduced from the DNA. The sample lists 25,000 to 30,000 clones; around 85% were seen once. The source of the sample is a study of blood T cell repertoires in COVID-19. Overall study context: Researchers got acute and convalescent COVID-19 samples from the United States, Italy and Spain. Nucleic acid was either cDNA or gDNA, and it came from T cells, B-cell-depleted T cells, or PBMCs.

The junction had 13 bases not matched to a gene; V was cut back by 2 bases and J by 1 base. Looked up from germline, CDR1 is SGHRS and CDR2 is YFSETQ. The CDR3 has 18 amino acids. The sequenced material came from peripheral blood. The chain recombines TRBV5-1 with TRBJ2-5; TRBD1 agrees at 8 bases. This TCR came from a human donor in a cohort sampled during active COVID-19. In nucleotides, the CDR3 is TGCGCCAGCAGCTTCTTTGGTACAGGACAGGGCCTCCAAGAGACCCAGTACTTC. It yields the protein CASSFFGTGQGLQETQYF.